Each of the 7 T cell receptor beta chains below was sequenced from the same sample in a study of blood T cell repertoires in COVID-19 (dated by TCRdb to 2018 to 2021). Library construction relied on the immunoSEQ multiplex PCR assay. What TCRdb holds here is the immuneACCESS table cut down to in-frame rearrangements. Part of the clones is not present; checked against another copy, under half of the missing clones reflect an unresolved V gene, and the others are unexplained. Within this sample are about 50,000 clones, with approximately 85% of them counted one time only. Approximately 15% of the sample goes to the ten largest clones. The source material was peripheral blood. These receptor sequences come from a human donor in a cohort sampled during active COVID-19.

The chain employs TRBV29-1 and TRBJ2-7; a possible D gene is TRBD1 (6 bases). The CDR3 is 11 amino acids. CDR1 is SQVTM and CDR2 is ANQGSEA in the germline V gene. Trimming left V 7 bases short and J 2 bases short, with 9 bases between. The CDR3 sequence is CSAGQTYEQYF. The CDR3 coding sequence is TGCAGCGCCGGACAGACCTACGAGCAGTACTTC.

The rearrangement joins TRBV18 to TRBJ1-6, with a possible D match to TRBD1 (6 bases). The CDR3 runs to 15 residues. CDR1 KGHSH and CDR2 LQKENI come from the germline V gene. Trimming removed 0 bases from V and 7 bases from J, with 10 bases in between. CDR3 loop: CASSPPSQGNSPLHF. CDR3 DNA sequence: TGTGCCAGCTCACCACCGTCTCAGGGGAATTCACCCCTCCACTTT.

This clone appeared once. The chain links TRBV3-1 (or the pseudogene TRBV3-2) to TRBJ1-6, with 7 bases identical to TRBD1. This CDR3 has 14 residues. The junction had 3 bases not matched to a gene; V was cut back by 5 bases and J by 5 bases. Germline V CDR1 and CDR2: LGHDT, YNNKEL (reference sequence). The CDR3 is CASSFDRDNSPLHF. The CDR3 region has the DNA TGTGCCAGCAGCTTCGACAGGGATAATTCACCCCTCCACTTT.

J is TRBJ2-7 and V is TRBV3-1 (or the pseudogene TRBV3-2); D is possibly TRBD2 (6 bases). Germline CDR1 reads LGHDT; CDR2 reads YNNKEL (reference sequence). The CDR3 spans 14 residues. V lost 7 bases, J lost 0 bases, and 13 bases lay in between. The CDR3 sequence is CASTQGLNSYEQYF. CDR3 coding DNA: TGTGCCAGCACCCAGGGACTTAACTCCTACGAGCAGTACTTC.

The chain has TRBV2 and TRBJ1-6; D perhaps matches TRBD1 (6 bases). The CDR3 length is 13 residues. Germline V gives CDR1 SNHLY, CDR2 FYNNEI. Deletions cut 8 bases from V and 5 bases from J, with 10 bases between. The CDR3 DNA sequence: TGTGCCAGCCGGCCAGGGGATAATTCACCCCTCCACTTT. Translating it yields CASRPGDNSPLHF.

V and J are TRBV27 and TRBJ1-1, with TRBD1 as a possible D gene (5 bases). Deletions cut 2 bases from V and 5 bases from J, with 12 bases between. The CDR3 extends over 14 amino acids. Germline CDR1 and CDR2: MNHEY and SMNVEV (reference sequence). CDR3 DNA: TGTGCCAGCAGTTTACGTAGGGGATTGACTGAAGCTTTCTTT. It translates to CASSLRRGLTEAFF.

The J gene is TRBJ2-7, the V gene TRBV29-1, with TRBD1 as a possible D gene (6 bases). CDR3 size: 14 residues. Germline lookup yields CDR1 SQVTM and CDR2 ANQGSEA. Trimming removed 4 bases from V and 5 bases from J, with 18 bases in between. As DNA, the CDR3 is TGCAGCGTTGTTGTTAGGGGGTCCTGGCACGAGCAGTACTTC. Translating it yields CSVVVRGSWHEQYF.